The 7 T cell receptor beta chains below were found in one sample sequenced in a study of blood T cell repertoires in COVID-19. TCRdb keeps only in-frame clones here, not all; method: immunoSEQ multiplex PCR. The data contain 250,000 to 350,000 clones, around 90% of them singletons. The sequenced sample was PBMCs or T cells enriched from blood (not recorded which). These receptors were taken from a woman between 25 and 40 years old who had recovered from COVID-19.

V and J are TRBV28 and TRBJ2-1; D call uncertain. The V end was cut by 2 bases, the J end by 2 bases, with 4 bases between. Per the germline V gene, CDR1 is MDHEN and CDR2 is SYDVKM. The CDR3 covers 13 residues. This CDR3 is CASSLQAYNEQFF. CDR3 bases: TGTGCCAGCAGTTTACAGGCCTACAATGAGCAGTTCTTC.

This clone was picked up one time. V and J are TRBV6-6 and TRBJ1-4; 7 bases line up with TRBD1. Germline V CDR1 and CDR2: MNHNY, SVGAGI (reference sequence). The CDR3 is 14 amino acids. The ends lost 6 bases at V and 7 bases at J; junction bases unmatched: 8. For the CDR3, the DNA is TGTGCCAGCAGAAGGGGGACAGTGGGTGAAAAACTGTTTTTT. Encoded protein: CASRRGTVGEKLFF.

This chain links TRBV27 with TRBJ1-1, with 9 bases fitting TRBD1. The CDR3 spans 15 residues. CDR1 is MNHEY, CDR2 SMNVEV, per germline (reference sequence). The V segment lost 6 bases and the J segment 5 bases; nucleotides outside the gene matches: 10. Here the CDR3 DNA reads TGTGCCAGCAGCTCACCCCAGACAGGGGGGACTGAAGCTTTCTTT. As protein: CASSSPQTGGTEAFF.

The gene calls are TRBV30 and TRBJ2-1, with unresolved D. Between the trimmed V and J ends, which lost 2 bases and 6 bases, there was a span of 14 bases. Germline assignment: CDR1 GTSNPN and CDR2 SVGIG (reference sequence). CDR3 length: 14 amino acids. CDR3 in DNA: TGTGCCTGGAGTTGGGCCATAACCCCCAATGAGCAGTTCTTC. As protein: CAWSWAITPNEQFF.

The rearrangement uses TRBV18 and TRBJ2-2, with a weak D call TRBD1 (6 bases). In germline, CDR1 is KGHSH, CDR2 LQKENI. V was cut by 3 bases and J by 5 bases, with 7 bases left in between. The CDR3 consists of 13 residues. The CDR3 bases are TGTGCCAGCTCACCGGGACAAACCGGGGAGCTGTTTTTT. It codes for CASSPGQTGELFF.

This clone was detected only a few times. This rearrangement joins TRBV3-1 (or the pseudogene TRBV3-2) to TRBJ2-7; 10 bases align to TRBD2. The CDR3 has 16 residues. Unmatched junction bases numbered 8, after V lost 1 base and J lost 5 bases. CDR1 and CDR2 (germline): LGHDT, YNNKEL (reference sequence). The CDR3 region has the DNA TGTGCCAGCAGCCAAGGGCTAGCGGGAGTAATAGACGAGCAGTACTTC. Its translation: CASSQGLAGVIDEQYF.

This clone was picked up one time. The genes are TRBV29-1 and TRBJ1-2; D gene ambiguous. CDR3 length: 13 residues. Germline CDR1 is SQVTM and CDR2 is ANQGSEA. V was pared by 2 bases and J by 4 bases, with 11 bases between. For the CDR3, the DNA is TGCAGCGTTGAAAAAGCCCAAATCTATGGCTACACCTTC. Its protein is CSVEKAQIYGYTF.